The TCR beta chain under discussion was sequenced for a study of persistence of HIV-infected CD4 T cells. Turning to the study itself: Two participants gave one leukapheresis sample; others gave up to roughly 180 mL blood repeatedly.

This was the immunoSEQ version 4 assay in survey mode. Template was genomic DNA at 7.5 to 10 ng/uL, with up to about 1 ug used per sample. This table comes from immunoSEQ multiplex PCR, and its TCRdb copy is limited to in-frame clones, with some not included. This sample has tens of thousands of clones, with roughly 87% found just once. Remarks on this clone: Its specificity is not known.

Lysates of CMV-infected fibroblasts at 10 ug/mL stimulated these cells. CD40L-negative CD69-negative CD45RO-high memory CD4+ T cells were sorted as populations depleted of antigen-responding cells. CD8+ T cells were removed from PBMCs prior to stimulation. CD8-depleted PBMCs were stimulated 15 to 20 hours with anti-CD28/CD49d costimulation, CD40-blocking antibody and enfuvirtide. Sequencing used CD4+ T cells sorted from PBMCs after roughly 19-hour stimulation, obtained from a patient who received antiretroviral therapy. This receptor was obtained from an adult woman with HIV who was CMV-seropositive.

The CDR3 DNA reads as TGTGCCAGCAGCTTAGCAGGAGGGGAGACCCAGTACTTC. Translating gives CASSLAGGETQYF. This sequence joins TRBV7-2 and TRBJ2-5; a possible D gene is TRBD2 (6 bases). V was shortened by 0 bases and J by 5 bases, with 7 bases between the two germline ends. Germline V gene sequence: CDR1 SGHTA, CDR2 FQGNSA. This CDR3 region has 13 residues. The complete variable domain, with remaining parts taken from reference TRBV7-2 and TRBJ2-5, reads GAGVSQSPSNKVTEKGKDVELRCDPISGHTALYWYRQSLGQGLEFLIYFQGNSAPDKSGLPSDRFSAERTGGSVSTLTIQRTQQEDSAVYLCASSLAGGETQYFGPGTRLLVL.